These T cell receptor beta chains were read from a single sample in a study of blood T cell repertoires in COVID-19. Profiling relied on immunoSEQ multiplex PCR, and the TCRdb table lists in-frame clones only, not all of them. The sample consists of about 480,000 clones, 85% to 90% of them appearing once. The sequenced material came from peripheral blood. These TCRs come from a woman between 45 and 65 years old with COVID-19, enrolled during active disease. The CDR3 runs from the conserved cysteine through the conserved F or W. A D gene is named only where the DNA matches it firmly. Where a row states a size, it is once, few, many or the class of an expanded clone; other rows omit it.

>.|.|TRBV28|TRBJ2-2
CASIPGGNTGELFF
TGTGCCAGCATCCCCGGGGGGAACACCGGGGAGCTGTTTTTT
>.|.|TRBV9|TRBJ1-1
CASSVDGGGQGTEAFF
TGTGCCAGCAGCGTAGACGGGGGGGGCCAGGGCACTGAAGCTTTCTTT
>.|TRBD2|TRBV5-1|TRBJ2-5
CASSSGGASGEETQYF
TGCGCCAGCAGCTCGGGTGGGGCTAGCGGGGAAGAGACCCAGTACTTC
>once|TRBD2|TRBV4-2|TRBJ2-1
CASSQELPGLAGVNNEQFF
TGTGCCAGCAGCCAGGAACTCCCCGGACTAGCGGGGGTAAACAATGAGCAGTTCTTC
>.|TRBD1|TRBV18|TRBJ2-3
CATKGALEGTQYF
TGTGCTACGAAGGGGGCGCTAGAAGGTACGCAGTATTTT
>few|.|TRBV3-1/TRBV3-2|TRBJ1-1
CASSPPLGGATEAFF
TGTGCCAGCAGCCCCCCGCTTGGCGGGGCCACTGAAGCTTTCTTT
>.|.|TRBV7-3|TRBJ1-1
CASRGQNTEAFF
TGTGCCAGCAGGGGACAGAACACTGAAGCTTTCTTT
>.|TRBD2|TRBV6-5|TRBJ2-1
CASTSGGSYNEQFF
TGTGCCAGCACGAGCGGGGGGTCCTACAATGAGCAGTTCTTC
>.|TRBD1|TRBV9|TRBJ2-7
CASSGQGAGEQYF
TGTGCCAGCAGCGGACAGGGGGCGGGTGAGCAGTACTTC
>.|TRBD1|TRBV30|TRBJ2-2
CAWSPGTGPGELFF
TGTGCCTGGAGTCCCGGGACAGGCCCCGGGGAGCTGTTTTTT
>.|TRBD1|TRBV13|TRBJ1-4
CASSPGTGGELFF
TGTGCCAGCAGCCCTGGGACAGGGGGTGAACTGTTTTTT
>.|TRBD2|TRBV5-1|TRBJ2-1
CASSPGTTSYNEQFF
TGCGCCAGCAGCCCAGGGACTACCTCCTACAATGAGCAGTTCTTC
>.|.|TRBV2|TRBJ2-3
CASNGLAPTDTQYF
TGTGCCAGCAATGGACTGGCGCCCACAGATACGCAGTATTTT
>many|TRBD1|TRBV7-9|TRBJ1-1
CASSFNDRVNTEAFF
TGTGCCAGCAGCTTCAACGACAGGGTTAACACTGAAGCTTTCTTT
>.|.|TRBV7-9|TRBJ2-3
CASSLGAGPTPF
TGTGCCAGCAGCTTAGGAGCGGGCCCTACCCCTTTT
>few|.|TRBV18|TRBJ1-1
CASSPRSQGSGTEAFF
TGTGCCAGCTCCCCCAGGTCCCAGGGTTCAGGCACTGAAGCTTTCTTT
>.|.|TRBV28|TRBJ2-3
CASSTGSWADTQYF
TGTGCCAGCAGTACCGGGAGCTGGGCAGATACGCAGTATTTT
>.|TRBD1|TRBV5-8|TRBJ2-3
CASSSGQLGTDTQYF
TGTGCCAGCAGCTCGGGACAGTTGGGGACAGATACGCAGTATTTT
>.|TRBD1|TRBV6-4|TRBJ1-6
CASSEGTVNSPLHF
TGTGCCAGCAGTGAAGGGACAGTAAATTCACCCCTCCACTTT
>.|TRBD1|TRBV7-2|TRBJ2-7
CASSPGQGPFEQYF
TGTGCCAGCAGTCCGGGACAGGGCCCCTTCGAGCAGTACTTC
>.|TRBD1|TRBV5-1|TRBJ2-3
CASGTVDTDTQYF
TGCGCCAGCGGGACAGTCGACACAGATACGCAGTATTTT
>.|.|TRBV9|TRBJ1-2
CASSVGTGSNYGYTF
TGTGCCAGCAGCGTAGGAACAGGATCCAACTATGGCTACACCTTC
>.|TRBD1|TRBV9|TRBJ1-1
CASSATGGRTEAFF
TGTGCCAGCAGCGCGACAGGGGGTCGGACTGAAGCTTTCTTT
>.|.|TRBV28|TRBJ1-2
CASMSGGTNYGYTF
TGTGCCAGCATGTCTGGGGGGACGAACTATGGCTACACCTTC
>.|TRBD2|TRBV3-1/TRBV3-2|TRBJ2-7
CASSPSSSGGAYEQYF
TGTGCCAGCAGCCCGTCTTCTAGCGGGGGGGCCTACGAGCAGTACTTC
>.|.|TRBV18|TRBJ1-2
CASSPRQYGYTF
TGTGCCAGCTCACCCAGACAGTATGGCTACACCTTC
>once|.|TRBV6-5|TRBJ1-6
CASLGTGFWDSPLHF
TGTGCCAGCCTTGGGACTGGCTTTTGGGATTCACCCCTCCACTTT
>.|.|TRBV6-5|TRBJ1-5
CASSYGRPYSNQPQHF
TGTGCCAGCAGTTACGGGCGACCCTATAGCAATCAGCCCCAGCATTTT
>.|TRBD2|TRBV9|TRBJ2-3
CASSRRTSGGASTDTQYF
TGTGCCAGCAGCCGACGGACTAGCGGGGGGGCCAGTACAGATACGCAGTATTTT
>.|TRBD1|TRBV7-6|TRBJ2-3
CASSRIIGDRGGSSTDTQYF
TGTGCCAGCAGCCGAATCATTGGTGACAGGGGGGGATCTAGCACAGATACGCAGTATTTT
>.|TRBD2|TRBV3-1/TRBV3-2|TRBJ2-7
CASSQDPSGGRVQYF
TGTGCCAGCAGCCAAGATCCTAGCGGGGGGCGAGTGCAGTACTTC
>.|.|TRBV5-1|TRBJ1-2
CASTLDNTGHPGSYTF
TGCGCCAGCACCTTGGACAATACAGGGCATCCGGGTAGCTACACCTTC
>.|TRBD1|TRBV2|TRBJ1-5
CASSEGTLHRGPGRQPQHF
TGTGCCAGCAGTGAGGGAACCCTTCACAGGGGGCCAGGGCGACAGCCCCAGCATTTT
>.|TRBD1|TRBV7-2|TRBJ2-1
CASSLRSGTGRNEQFF
TGTGCCAGCAGCTTACGCTCCGGGACAGGGAGAAATGAGCAGTTCTTC
>.|TRBD1|TRBV13|TRBJ2-7
CASSLGPGTGGSEQYF
TGTGCCAGCAGCTTAGGGCCCGGGACAGGGGGCTCCGAGCAGTACTTC
>.|.|TRBV19|TRBJ1-5
CASSKEREMNSNQPQHF
TGTGCCAGTAGTAAGGAACGGGAGATGAATAGCAATCAGCCCCAGCATTTT
>once|TRBD1|TRBV11-2|TRBJ1-4
CASSEGRGHRTTNEKLFF
TGTGCCAGCAGCGAAGGCAGGGGGCATCGGACTACTAATGAAAAACTGTTTTTT
>.|.|TRBV30|TRBJ1-5
CAWSLSRTGGNQPQHF
TGTGCCTGGAGCCTAAGCCGAACGGGGGGCAATCAGCCCCAGCATTTT
>.|TRBD2|TRBV27|TRBJ2-3
CATTPSGKIDTQYF
TGTGCCACAACCCCTAGCGGGAAAATAGATACGCAGTATTTT
>.|.|TRBV11-3|TRBJ2-2
CASSLGGPGELFF
TGTGCCAGCAGTTTGGGGGGGCCCGGGGAGCTGTTTTTT
>few|TRBD1|TRBV4-2|TRBJ2-5
CASSQLTGGQETQYF
TGTGCCAGCAGCCAACTGACAGGGGGCCAGGAGACCCAGTACTTC
>once|TRBD1|TRBV19|TRBJ2-4
CASSIVFRRTGKNIQYF
TGTGCCAGTAGTATAGTTTTTAGGAGGACAGGGAAAAACATTCAGTACTTC
>.|TRBD1|TRBV7-2|TRBJ2-7
CASSSDRSYEQYF
TGTGCCAGCAGCTCGGACAGGTCCTACGAGCAGTACTTC
>.|.|TRBV28|TRBJ1-2
CASRKGGLYGYTF
TGTGCCAGTCGGAAAGGAGGGCTCTATGGCTACACCTTC
>.|TRBD1|TRBV5-6|TRBJ1-2
CASSWDRSNYGYTF
TGTGCCAGCAGCTGGGACAGGTCGAACTATGGCTACACCTTC
>.|TRBD1|TRBV11-2|TRBJ1-1
CASSLVGQGSTEAFF
TGTGCCAGCAGCTTAGTGGGACAGGGGAGCACTGAAGCTTTCTTT
>.|.|TRBV19|TRBJ2-6
CASSIAAGGPGANVLTF
TGTGCCAGTAGTATAGCGGCAGGGGGGCCTGGGGCCAACGTCCTGACTTTC
>.|TRBD1|TRBV30|TRBJ2-7
CAWRGRDRGYYEQYF
TGTGCCTGGAGGGGCCGGGACAGGGGGTACTACGAGCAGTACTTC
>once|TRBD1|TRBV20-1|TRBJ2-1
CSASKTGGGDEQFF
TGCAGTGCTAGTAAAACAGGGGGTGGGGATGAGCAGTTCTTC
>.|.|TRBV5-8|TRBJ2-1
CASSGSPGGGSYNEQFF
TGTGCCAGCAGCGGCTCTCCCGGGGGAGGCTCCTACAATGAGCAGTTCTTC
>.|.|TRBV19|TRBJ2-5
CASSTGAVWETQYF
TGTGCCAGTAGTACCGGAGCGGTTTGGGAGACCCAGTACTTC
>.|TRBD1|TRBV7-3|TRBJ2-1
CASSLGIPGQGGNEQFF
TGTGCCAGCAGCTTAGGGATCCCGGGACAGGGGGGCAATGAGCAGTTCTTC
>.|TRBD1|TRBV12-3/TRBV12-4|TRBJ1-1
CASSRRQGEAFF
TGTGCCAGCAGTCGCCGACAGGGAGAAGCTTTCTTT